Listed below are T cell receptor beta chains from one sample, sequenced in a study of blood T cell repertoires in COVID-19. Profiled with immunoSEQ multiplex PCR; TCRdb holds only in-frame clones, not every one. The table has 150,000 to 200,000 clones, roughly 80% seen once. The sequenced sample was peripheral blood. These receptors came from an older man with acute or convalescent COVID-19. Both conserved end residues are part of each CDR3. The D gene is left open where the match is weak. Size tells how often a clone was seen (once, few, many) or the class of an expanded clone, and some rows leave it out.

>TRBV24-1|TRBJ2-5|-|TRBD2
TGTGCCACCAGTGATCGGCTAGCGGGAGGGGGGATCCAGTACTTC
CATSDRLAGGGIQYF
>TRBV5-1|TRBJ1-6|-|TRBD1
TGCGCCAGCAGAGTGGCAGGGGGAGCGCAATCTGCCCTCCACTTT
CASRVAGGAQSALHF
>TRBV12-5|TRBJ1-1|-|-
TGTGCTAGTGACCAACCCAGGGTCGGGGGGGCCGGTTTTATGAACACTGAAGCTTTCTTT
CASDQPRVGGAGFMNTEAFF
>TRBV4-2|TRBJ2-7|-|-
TGTGCCAGCAGCCAAGATGCCGAGGGGGGGCCTGCCGAGCAGTACTTC
CASSQDAEGGPAEQYF
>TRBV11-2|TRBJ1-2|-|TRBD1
TGTGCCAGCAGCTTACAGGGGGCTAACTATGGCTACACCTTC
CASSLQGANYGYTF
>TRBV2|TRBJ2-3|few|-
TGTGCCAGCAGGAGACTAGGAGGGACAGATACGCAGTATTTT
CASRRLGGTDTQYF
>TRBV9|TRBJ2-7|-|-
TGTGCCAGCAGCCCCTCAGTCCCCTCCAACGAGCAGTACTTC
CASSPSVPSNEQYF
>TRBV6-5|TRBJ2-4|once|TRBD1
TGTGCCAGCAGATCCGGGACAGGGGAGGGGAACATTCAGTACTTC
CASRSGTGEGNIQYF
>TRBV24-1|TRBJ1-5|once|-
TGTGCCACCAGTGATTTTCGGGGAATAAGGCCCCAGCATTTT
CATSDFRGIRPQHF
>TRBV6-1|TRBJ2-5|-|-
TGTGCCAGCAGTGAAGTCAGGGGGCGGCTAGCGGGGAAGACCCAGTACTTC
CASSEVRGRLAGKTQYF
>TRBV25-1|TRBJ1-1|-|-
TGTGCCAGCACAGGGAGGATGAACACTGAAGCTTTCTTT
CASTGRMNTEAFF
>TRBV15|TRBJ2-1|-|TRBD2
TGTGCCACCAGCAGAGGCCCTAGCGGGGGCTACAATGAGCAGTTCTTC
CATSRGPSGGYNEQFF
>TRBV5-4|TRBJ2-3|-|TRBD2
TGTGCCAGCAGCAGGACTAGCGGTGCAGATACGCAGTATTTT
CASSRTSGADTQYF
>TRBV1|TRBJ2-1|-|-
TGCACCAGCAGCCAAGCTTACAATGAGCAGTTCTTC
CTSSQAYNEQFF
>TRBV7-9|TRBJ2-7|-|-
TGTGCCAGCAGCTTAGGGGGGGACAGTGGGACGAAGGAGCAGTACTTC
CASSLGGDSGTKEQYF
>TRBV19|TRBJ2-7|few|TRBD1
TGTGCCAGTAGGGACGGACAGGGTCCCTACGAGCAGTACTTC
CASRDGQGPYEQYF
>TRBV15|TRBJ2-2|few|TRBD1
TGTGCCACCAGCAGGGAAGGACAGGGTAACACCGGGGAGCTGTTTTTT
CATSREGQGNTGELFF
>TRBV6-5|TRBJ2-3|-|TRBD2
TGTGCCAGCACAAGCGGGGGGAGTACAGATACGCAGTATTTT
CASTSGGSTDTQYF
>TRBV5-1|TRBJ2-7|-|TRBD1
TGCGCCAGCAGCTTAACCGGGACAGGGAGTAACGAGCAGTACTTC
CASSLTGTGSNEQYF
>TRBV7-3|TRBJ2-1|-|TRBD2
TGTGCCAGCAGCGGATTAGCGGGATCAACCTGGAATGAGCAGTTCTTC
CASSGLAGSTWNEQFF
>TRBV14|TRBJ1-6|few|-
TGTGCCAGCAGCCAAGGGGGCGTCTATAATTCACCCCTCCACTTT
CASSQGGVYNSPLHF
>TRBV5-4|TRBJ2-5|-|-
TGTGCCAGCAGCTCCTCGGGGGTGGAGACCCAGTACTTC
CASSSSGVETQYF
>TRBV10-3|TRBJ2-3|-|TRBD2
TGTGCCATCAGTGAGGCCTGGGGGAGGGCCCCAGATACGCAGTATTTT
CAISEAWGRAPDTQYF
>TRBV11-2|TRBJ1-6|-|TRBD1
TGTGCCAGCAATCCCACAGGGGTAATAAATAATTCACCCCTCCACTTT
CASNPTGVINNSPLHF
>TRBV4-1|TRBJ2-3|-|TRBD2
TGCGCCAGCAGCCACGGGACTAGCGGGGGGGCGACAGATACGCAGTATTTT
CASSHGTSGGATDTQYF
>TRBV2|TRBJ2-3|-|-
TGTGCCAGCAGTGATTTAGGGATACAGGGTCATAGCACAGATACGCAGTATTTT
CASSDLGIQGHSTDTQYF
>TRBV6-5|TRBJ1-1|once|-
TGTGCCAGCAAGACAGACATTATGAACACTGAAGCTTTCTTT
CASKTDIMNTEAFF
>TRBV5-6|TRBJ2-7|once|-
TGTGCCAGCAGCTCCCGGGGGACTGCGGCCCTTGGCTACGAGCAGTACTTC
CASSSRGTAALGYEQYF
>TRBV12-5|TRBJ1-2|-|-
TGTGCTAGTGGTCGGGGGGAGTTGTATGGCTACACCTTC
CASGRGELYGYTF
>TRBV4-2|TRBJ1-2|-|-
TGTGCCAGCAGCCAAGAGGCCCAGGGGAACTATGGCTACACCTTC
CASSQEAQGNYGYTF
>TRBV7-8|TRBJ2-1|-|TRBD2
TGTGCCAGCAGCTTCCTCGGGACTAGCGGGGGGACTGAGCAGTTCTTC
CASSFLGTSGGTEQFF
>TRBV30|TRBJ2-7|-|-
TGTGCCTGGACCGGGGAGTACTCCTACGAGCAGTACTTC
CAWTGEYSYEQYF
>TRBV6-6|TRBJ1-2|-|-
TGTGCCAGCAGTTATGGGGGGAACTATGGCTACACCTTC
CASSYGGNYGYTF
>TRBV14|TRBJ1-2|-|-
TGTGCCAGCAGCCAAGTTCGTGGAGGCGGCTACACCTTC
CASSQVRGGGYTF
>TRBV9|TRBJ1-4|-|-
TGTGCCAGCAGCGTAGAGTCCAGGGGATCAGAAAAACTGTTTTTT
CASSVESRGSEKLFF
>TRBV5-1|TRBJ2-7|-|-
TGCGCCAGCAGCTTGCAGCCGGAGGGCTCCTACGAGCAGTACTTC
CASSLQPEGSYEQYF
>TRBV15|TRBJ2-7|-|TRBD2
TGTGCCACCAGCAGAGAACTAGCGGGGGTATACGAGCAGTACTTC
CATSRELAGVYEQYF
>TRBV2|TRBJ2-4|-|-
TGTGCCAGCCACTTGGGGCCCGGACCTGGGAACATTCAGTACTTC
CASHLGPGPGNIQYF
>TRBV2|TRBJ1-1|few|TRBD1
TGTGCCAGCGGGGTTGGACAGGTCACTGAAGCTTTCTTT
CASGVGQVTEAFF
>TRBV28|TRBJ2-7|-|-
TGTGCCAGCAGTTGGCCAGACTCGTACGAGCAGTACTTC
CASSWPDSYEQYF
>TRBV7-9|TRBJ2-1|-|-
TGTGCCAGCAGCTTGAGCCCGGGGTACAATGAGCAGTTCTTC
CASSLSPGYNEQFF
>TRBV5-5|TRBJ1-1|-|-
TGTGCCAGCAGCTTGGGGGCGGACAACAGTGAAGCTTTCTTT
CASSLGADNSEAFF
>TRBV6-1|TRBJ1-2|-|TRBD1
TGTGCCAGCAGTGAAAAAGGGACTGGACAGGTTCATGGCTACACCTTC
CASSEKGTGQVHGYTF
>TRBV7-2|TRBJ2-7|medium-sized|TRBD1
TGTGCCAGCAGATCCGGGACAGATAACGAGCAGTACTTC
CASRSGTDNEQYF
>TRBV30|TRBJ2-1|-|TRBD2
TGTGCCTGGAGCCCGAGGACTAGCGGGAGGGCGAATGAGCAGTTCTTC
CAWSPRTSGRANEQFF
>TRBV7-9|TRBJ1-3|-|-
TGTGCCAGCAGCTTCCACAGGGTCTCTGGAAACACCATATATTTT
CASSFHRVSGNTIYF
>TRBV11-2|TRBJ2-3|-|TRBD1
TGTGCCAGCAGCTCTGGACAGGGGGTTGCAGATACGCAGTATTTT
CASSSGQGVADTQYF
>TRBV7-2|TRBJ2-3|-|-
TGTGCCAGCAGCTTAGGAGCTAGCACAGATACGCAGTATTTT
CASSLGASTDTQYF
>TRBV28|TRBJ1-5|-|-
TGTGCCAGCAGTTTGTCTGGGCGCCACAATCAGCCCCAGCATTTT
CASSLSGRHNQPQHF
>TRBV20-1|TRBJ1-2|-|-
TGCAGTGCTAGTAGACCCTCGGGCTATGGCTACACCTTC
CSASRPSGYGYTF
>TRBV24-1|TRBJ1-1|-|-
TGTGCCACCAGAAATTCCGCAGCGGGGGCGGGGAGGGCTTTCTTT
CATRNSAAGAGRAFF
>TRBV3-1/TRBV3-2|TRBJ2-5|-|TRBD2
TGTGCCAGCAGCCGCGTAGTAGTGGGACTAGCGGGAGAGACCCAGTACTTC
CASSRVVVGLAGETQYF
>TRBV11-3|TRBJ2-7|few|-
TGTGCCAGCAGCTTAGTCGGGCCTCCACAGGACGAGCAGTACTTC
CASSLVGPPQDEQYF
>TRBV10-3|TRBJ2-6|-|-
TGTGCCATCAGTGAGTCGCGCGGCAGGGGCTCTGGGGCCAACGTCCTGACTTTC
CAISESRGRGSGANVLTF